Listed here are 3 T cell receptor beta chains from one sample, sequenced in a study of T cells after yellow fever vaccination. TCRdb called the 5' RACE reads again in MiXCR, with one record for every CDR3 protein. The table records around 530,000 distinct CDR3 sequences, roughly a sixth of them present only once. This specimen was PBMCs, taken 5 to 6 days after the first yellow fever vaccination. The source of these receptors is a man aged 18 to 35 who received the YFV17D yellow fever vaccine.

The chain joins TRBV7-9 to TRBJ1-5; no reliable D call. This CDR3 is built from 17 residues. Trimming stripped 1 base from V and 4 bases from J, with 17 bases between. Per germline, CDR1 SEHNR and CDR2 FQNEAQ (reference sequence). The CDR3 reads CASSLGYSPLGNQPQHF. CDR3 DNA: TGTGCCAGCAGCTTAGGTTACAGTCCTTTAGGGAATCAGCCCCAGCATTTT. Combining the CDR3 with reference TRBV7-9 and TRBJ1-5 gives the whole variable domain DTGVSQNPRHKITKRGQNVTFRCDPISEHNRLYWYRQTLGQGPEFLTYFQNEAQLEKSRLLSDRFSAERPKGSFSTLEIQRTEQGDSAMYLCASSLGYSPLGNQPQHFGDGTRLSIL.

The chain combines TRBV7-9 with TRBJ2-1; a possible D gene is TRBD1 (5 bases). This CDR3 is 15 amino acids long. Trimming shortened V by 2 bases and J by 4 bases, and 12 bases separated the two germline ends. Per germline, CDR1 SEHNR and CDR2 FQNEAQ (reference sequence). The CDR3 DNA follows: TGTGCCAGCAGCTTACGTCAGGGCATTTACAATGAGCAGTTCTTC. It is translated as CASSLRQGIYNEQFF.

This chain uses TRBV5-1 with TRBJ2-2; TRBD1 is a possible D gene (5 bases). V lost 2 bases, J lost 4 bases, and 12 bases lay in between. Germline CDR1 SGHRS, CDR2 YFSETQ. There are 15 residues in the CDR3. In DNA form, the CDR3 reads TGCGCCAGCAGCTTTTACAGGCCCCCCACCGGGGAGCTGTTTTTT. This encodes CASSFYRPPTGELFF.